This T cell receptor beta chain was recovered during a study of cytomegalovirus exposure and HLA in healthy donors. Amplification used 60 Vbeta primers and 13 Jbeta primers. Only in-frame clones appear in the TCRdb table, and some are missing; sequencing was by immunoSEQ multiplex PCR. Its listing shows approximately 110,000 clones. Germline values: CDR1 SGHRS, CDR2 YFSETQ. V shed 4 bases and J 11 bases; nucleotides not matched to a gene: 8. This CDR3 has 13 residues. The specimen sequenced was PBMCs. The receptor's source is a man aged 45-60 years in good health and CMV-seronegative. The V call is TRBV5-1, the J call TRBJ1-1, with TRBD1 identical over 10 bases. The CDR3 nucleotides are TGCGCCAGCAGCCTGAAGACAGGGGGCAGTGCTTTCTTT. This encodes CASSLKTGGSAFF.